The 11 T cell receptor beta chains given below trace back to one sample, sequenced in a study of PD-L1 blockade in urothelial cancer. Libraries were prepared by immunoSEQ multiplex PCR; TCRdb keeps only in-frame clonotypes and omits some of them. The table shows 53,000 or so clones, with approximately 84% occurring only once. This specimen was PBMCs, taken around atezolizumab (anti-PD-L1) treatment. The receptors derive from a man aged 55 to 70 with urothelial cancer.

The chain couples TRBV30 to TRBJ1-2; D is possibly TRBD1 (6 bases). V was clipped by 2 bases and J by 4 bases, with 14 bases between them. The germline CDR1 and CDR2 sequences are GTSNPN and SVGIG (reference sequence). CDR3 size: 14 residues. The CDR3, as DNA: TGTGCCTGGAGTTCTCGGGGGGCGGTCTATGGCTACACCTTC. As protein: CAWSSRGAVYGYTF.

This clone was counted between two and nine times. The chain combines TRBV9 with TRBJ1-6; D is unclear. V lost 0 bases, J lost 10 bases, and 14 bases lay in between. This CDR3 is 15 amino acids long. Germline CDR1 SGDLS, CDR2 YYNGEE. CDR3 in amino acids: CASSVGAVRTSPLHF. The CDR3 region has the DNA TGTGCCAGCAGCGTAGGAGCGGTTCGAACCTCACCCCTCCACTTT. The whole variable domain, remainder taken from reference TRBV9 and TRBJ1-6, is DSGVTQTPKHLITATGQRVTLRCSPRSGDLSVYWYQQSLDQGLQFLIQYYNGEERAKGNILERFSAQQFPDLHSELNLSSLELGDSALYFCASSVGAVRTSPLHFGNGTRLTVT.

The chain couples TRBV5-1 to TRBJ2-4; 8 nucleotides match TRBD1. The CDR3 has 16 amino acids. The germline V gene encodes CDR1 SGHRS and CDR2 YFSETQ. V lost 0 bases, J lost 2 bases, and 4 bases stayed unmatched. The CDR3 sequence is CASSLGDRTTKNIQYF. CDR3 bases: TGCGCCAGCAGCTTGGGGGACAGGACAACCAAAAACATTCAGTACTTC.

CDR3 coding DNA: TGCGCCAGCAGCTTGGGGGGACTAAGGGGTGAGCAGTTCTTC. Its translation: CASSLGGLRGEQFF. This chain uses TRBV5-1 with TRBJ2-1; 7 bases agree with TRBD2. The CDR3 has 14 residues. Germline CDR1 and CDR2: SGHRS and YFSETQ. The ends lost 0 bases at V and 9 bases at J; junction bases unmatched: 6. Full variable domain (rest looked up from reference TRBV5-1 and TRBJ2-1): KAGVTQTPRYLIKTRGQQVTLSCSPISGHRSVSWYQQTPGQGLQFLFEYFSETQRNKGNFPGRFSGRQFSNSRSEMNVSTLELGDSALYLCASSLGGLRGEQFFGPGTRLTVL.

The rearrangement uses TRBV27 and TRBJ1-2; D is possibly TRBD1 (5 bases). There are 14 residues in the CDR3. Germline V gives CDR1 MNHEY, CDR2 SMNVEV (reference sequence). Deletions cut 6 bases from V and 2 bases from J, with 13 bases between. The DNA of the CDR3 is TGTGCCAGCAGGACCGTGCCAGGGAACTATGGCTACACCTTC. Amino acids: CASRTVPGNYGYTF.

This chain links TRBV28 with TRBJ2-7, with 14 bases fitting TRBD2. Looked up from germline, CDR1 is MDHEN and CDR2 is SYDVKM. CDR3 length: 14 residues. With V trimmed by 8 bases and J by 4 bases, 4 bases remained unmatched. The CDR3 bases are TGTGCCAGCGGGACTAGCGGGAGATCTTACGAGCAGTACTTC. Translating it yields CASGTSGRSYEQYF.

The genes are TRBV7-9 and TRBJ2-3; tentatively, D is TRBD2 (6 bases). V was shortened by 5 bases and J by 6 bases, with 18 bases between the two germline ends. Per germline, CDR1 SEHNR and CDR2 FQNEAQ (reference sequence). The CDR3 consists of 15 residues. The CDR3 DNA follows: TGTGCCAGCAGCCTCGGGACTCTGGCATACGATACGCAGTATTTT. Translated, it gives CASSLGTLAYDTQYF.

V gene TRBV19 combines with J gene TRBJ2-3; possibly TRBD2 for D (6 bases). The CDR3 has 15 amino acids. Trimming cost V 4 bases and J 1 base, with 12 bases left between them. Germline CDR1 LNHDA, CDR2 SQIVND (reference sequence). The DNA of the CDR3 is TGTGCCAGTAGTACGATAGCGGTCCGCACAGATACGCAGTATTTT. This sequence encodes CASSTIAVRTDTQYF.

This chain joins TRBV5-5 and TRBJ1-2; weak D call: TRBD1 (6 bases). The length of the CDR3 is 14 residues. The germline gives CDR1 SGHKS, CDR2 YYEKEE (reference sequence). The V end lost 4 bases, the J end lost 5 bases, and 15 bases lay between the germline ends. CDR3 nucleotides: TGTGCCAGCAGCCCCAGGGGTGGTAGTTATGGCTACACCTTC. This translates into CASSPRGGSYGYTF.

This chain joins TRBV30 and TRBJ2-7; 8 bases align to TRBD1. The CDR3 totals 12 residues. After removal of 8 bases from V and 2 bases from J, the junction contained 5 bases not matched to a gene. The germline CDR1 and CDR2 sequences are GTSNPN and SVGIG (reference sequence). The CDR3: CALGQGPYEQYF. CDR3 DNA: TGTGCCCTCGGACAGGGACCCTACGAGCAGTACTTC.

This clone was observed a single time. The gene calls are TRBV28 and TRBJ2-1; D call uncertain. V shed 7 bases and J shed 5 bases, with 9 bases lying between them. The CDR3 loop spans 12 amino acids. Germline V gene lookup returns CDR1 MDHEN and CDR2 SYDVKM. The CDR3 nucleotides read TGTGCCAGCAATCAGAGGCACAATGAGCAGTTCTTC. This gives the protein CASNQRHNEQFF.